This T cell receptor (beta chain) was captured in a study of T cell responses to AZD1222 COVID-19 vaccine. Generated by immunoSEQ multiplex PCR, the TCRdb table keeps only in-frame clones and is missing some. There are around 70,000 clones in the sample; 87% occur only once, and 1% to 1.5% lies in the top ten. Regarding this clone: The antigen is not known.

This CDR3 contains 15 residues. The germline CDR1 and CDR2 sequences are SQVTM and ANQGSEA. V was clipped by 3 bases and J by 2 bases; unmatched bases: 8. General study results and limits: Donors were largely white British and mainly female; clonal diversity was possibly underestimated. Baseline serology detected seropositivity in only 5 to 7 AZD1222 recipients.

The material sequenced was peripheral blood, taken 28 days after the second AZD1222 dose. The chain links TRBV29-1 to TRBJ2-3, with TRBD1 matching 7 bases. The source is an adult who received the AZD1222 COVID-19 vaccine. CDR3 sequence: CSVDLLDRATDTQYF. CDR3 sequence (DNA): TGCAGCGTTGACTTACTAGACAGGGCCACAGATACGCAGTATTTT.